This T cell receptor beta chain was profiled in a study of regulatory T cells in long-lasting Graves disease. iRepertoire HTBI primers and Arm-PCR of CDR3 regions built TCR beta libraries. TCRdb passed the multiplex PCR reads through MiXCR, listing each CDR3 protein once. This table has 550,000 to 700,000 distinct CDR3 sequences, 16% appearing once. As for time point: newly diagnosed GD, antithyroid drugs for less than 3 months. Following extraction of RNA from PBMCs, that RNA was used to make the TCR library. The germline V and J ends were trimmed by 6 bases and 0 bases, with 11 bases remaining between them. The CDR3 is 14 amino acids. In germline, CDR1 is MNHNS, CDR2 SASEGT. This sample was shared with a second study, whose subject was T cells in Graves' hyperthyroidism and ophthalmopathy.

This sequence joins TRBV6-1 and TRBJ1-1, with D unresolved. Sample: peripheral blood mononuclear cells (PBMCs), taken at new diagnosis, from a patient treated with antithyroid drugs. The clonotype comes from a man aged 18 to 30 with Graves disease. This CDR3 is CASSSRRLNTEAFF. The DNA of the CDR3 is TGTGCCAGCAGCTCAAGGCGGCTGAACACTGAAGCTTTCTTT.